The following is a TCR beta chain sequence with its context. Its antigen remains unknown. The same CDR3 can be traced to other DNA sequences in this sample. This entry comes from a study of cytomegalovirus exposure and HLA in healthy donors. Study-wide findings and caveats: One variant, a missense change in DCLRE1C, was linked in a later analysis to TCR beta V- and J-gene trimming. Approximately 160 TCR beta chains were listed as cytomegalovirus-associated. When the data were analyzed later, several of the most significant clusters appeared to be linked to common viral pathogens.

The study ran its PCR with 60 Vbeta and 13 Jbeta primers. Sequencing used immunoSEQ multiplex PCR; TCRdb keeps in-frame clones, though not all of them. The data hold almost 200,000 clones, with roughly 77% observed a single time. Source material: PBMCs. This sequence was found in a male donor in good health and CMV-seropositive.

The CDR3 DNA follows: TGCGCCAGCAGCCAAGGGGAGCGGGGGACAGATACGCAGTATTTT. Protein sequence: CASSQGERGTDTQYF. The chain recombines TRBV4-3 with TRBJ2-3; 8 nucleotides line up with TRBD2. The CDR3 loop spans 15 amino acids. Trimming cost V 1 base and J 3 bases; bases outside gene matches: 3. Germline lookup yields CDR1 LGHNA and CDR2 YSLEER.